One and the same sample provided the 14 T cell receptor beta chains below, sequenced in a study of blood T cell repertoires in COVID-19. TCRdb keeps only in-frame clones here, not all; method: immunoSEQ multiplex PCR. The data hold roughly 76,000 clones, with roughly nine tenths observed a single time. Source material: peripheral blood. Every receptor here comes from a middle-aged man with acute or convalescent COVID-19.

V is TRBV2 and J is TRBJ2-2; no reliable D call. CDR1 and CDR2 (germline): SNHLY, FYNNEI. The germline V and J ends were trimmed by 2 bases and 1 base, with 5 bases remaining between them. The CDR3 has 14 amino acids. CDR3 residues: CASSEPGNTGELFF. CDR3 bases: TGTGCCAGCAGTGAACCAGGGAACACCGGGGAGCTGTTTTTT.

The chain employs TRBV6-5 and TRBJ2-3; maybe TRBD1 (5 bases). The CDR3 is 16 amino acids. The V gene lost 2 bases and the J gene lost 2 bases, with 14 bases spanning the gap. The germline V gene encodes CDR1 MNHEY and CDR2 SVGAGI. This chain's CDR3 is CASSYGALSPTDTQYF. The CDR3 DNA reads as TGTGCCAGCAGTTACGGGGCCCTCTCCCCCACAGATACGCAGTATTTT.

The CDR3 sequence is CASSSSGDTYSPLHF. CDR3 bases: TGTGCCAGCAGCTCAAGTGGGGACACCTATTCACCCCTCCACTTT. The V gene is TRBV9, the J gene TRBJ1-6; tentative D call: TRBD1 (6 bases). V was trimmed by 4 bases and J by 8 bases, leaving 16 bases between them. CDR1 SGDLS and CDR2 YYNGEE come from the germline V gene. This CDR3 has 15 amino acids.

V gene TRBV5-4 combines with J gene TRBJ2-2; TRBD2 matches 8 bases. J gave up 4 bases and V 3 bases, and 8 bases lay outside the gene matches. CDR1 SGHNT and CDR2 YYREEE come from the germline V gene (reference sequence). The CDR3 length is 16 residues. Here the CDR3 DNA reads TGTGCCAGCAGCTCCCCGAGCGGGAGCCGCACCGGGGAGCTGTTTTTT. This encodes CASSSPSGSRTGELFF.

The chain is built from TRBV3-1 (or the pseudogene TRBV3-2) and TRBJ2-7; possibly TRBD2 for D (7 bases). V was trimmed by 3 bases and J by 5 bases, leaving 17 bases between them. There are 15 residues in the CDR3. Germline values: CDR1 LGHDT, CDR2 YNNKEL (reference sequence). CDR3 sequence: CASSHEGGLGNEQYF. The CDR3 DNA follows: TGTGCCAGCAGCCACGAGGGGGGGCTTGGGAACGAGCAGTACTTC.

V is TRBV4-2 and J is TRBJ1-5; D gene uncertain. The CDR3 totals 13 residues. The germline V and J ends were trimmed by 0 bases and 4 bases, with 4 bases remaining between them. Germline CDR1 LGHNA, CDR2 YNFKEQ. In nucleotides, the CDR3 is TGTGCCAGCAGCCAAGATCAAAATCAGCCCCAGCATTTT. It codes for CASSQDQNQPQHF.

The table lists this clone with a count of one. The J gene is TRBJ1-3, the V gene TRBV28; D is ambiguous. Germline V gene lookup returns CDR1 MDHEN and CDR2 SYDVKM. CDR3 size: 15 residues. The V gene lost 1 base and the J gene lost 4 bases, with 11 bases spanning the gap. CDR3: CASSLSFGPGNTIYF. The CDR3 DNA sequence: TGTGCCAGCAGTTTATCCTTCGGTCCCGGAAACACCATATATTTT.

This clone has more than one count but fewer than ten. V is TRBV7-9 and J is TRBJ2-7; D is possibly TRBD2 (6 bases). Germline V gene data show CDR1 as SEHNR and CDR2 as FQNEAQ (reference sequence). Trimming took 4 bases from V and 0 from J, leaving 13 bases between them. The CDR3 covers 15 residues. In DNA, the CDR3 is TGTGCCAGCAGCTCCCGAGGGACTCCCTCCTACGAGCAGTACGTC. Residues: CASSSRGTPSYEQYV.

The chain uses TRBV19 and TRBJ2-3; the match to TRBD1 covers 7 bases. The germline V gene has CDR1 LNHDA and CDR2 SQIVND (reference sequence). The J segment lost 2 bases and the V segment lost 4 bases, leaving 9 bases of the junction unmatched. The CDR3 is made up of 16 amino acids. DNA of the CDR3: TGTGCCAGTAGTACCTCCAGACAGGGTACCACAGATACGCAGTATTTT. Translated: CASSTSRQGTTDTQYF.

J is TRBJ2-6 and V is TRBV5-1, with a possible D match to TRBD1 (5 bases). The germline V gene has CDR1 SGHRS and CDR2 YFSETQ. This CDR3 is 17 amino acids long. V dropped 4 bases and J dropped 0 bases, with 14 bases sitting between them. The CDR3 nucleotides are TGCGCCAGCAGCGCGCAGGGTTATCCCTCTGGGGCCAACGTCCTGACTTTC. Its translation is CASSAQGYPSGANVLTF. The entire variable domain, with the rest obtained from reference TRBV5-1 and TRBJ2-6, is as follows: KAGVTQTPRYLIKTRGQQVTLSCSPISGHRSVSWYQQTPGQGLQFLFEYFSETQRNKGNFPGRFSGRQFSNSRSEMNVSTLELGDSALYLCASSAQGYPSGANVLTFGAGSRLTVL.

The chain couples TRBV19 to TRBJ2-5; the match to TRBD2 covers 8 bases. The CDR3 has 16 residues. The ends lost 5 bases at V and 10 bases at J; junction bases unmatched: 18. Per germline, CDR1 LNHDA and CDR2 SQIVND (reference sequence). The CDR3 protein is CASSLHPGGRAEDQYF. For the CDR3, the DNA is TGTGCCAGTAGTCTACACCCGGGAGGGCGAGCCGAGGACCAGTACTTC.

The chain's CDR3 is CAGSTPPSGRATQYF. CDR3 nucleotides: TGTGCCGGCTCTACTCCCCCTAGCGGGAGGGCGACGCAGTATTTT. This sequence joins TRBV2 and TRBJ2-3; 12 bases line up with TRBD2. The CDR3 runs to 15 residues. Germline V gene lookup returns CDR1 SNHLY and CDR2 FYNNEI. Unmatched junction bases numbered 15, after V lost 11 bases and J lost 9 bases. The variable domain in full, completed from reference TRBV2 and TRBJ2-3, reads EPEVTQTPSHQVTQMGQEVILRCVPISNHLYFYWYRQILGQKVEFLVSFYNNEISEKSEIFDDQFSVERPDGSNFTLKIRSTKLEDSAMYFCAGSTPPSGRATQYFGPGTRLTVL.

The V and J genes are TRBV11-3 and TRBJ2-2, with D maybe TRBD2 (6 bases). CDR1 is SGHNT, CDR2 YENEEA, per germline. This CDR3 contains 16 residues. Trimming left V 1 base short and J 1 base short, with 10 bases between. In DNA, the CDR3 is TGTGCCAGCAGCTTAGGGGCAGCGGGGAACACCGGGGAGCTGTTTTTT. Translating gives CASSLGAAGNTGELFF.

This clone was recorded once. J is TRBJ1-1 and V is TRBV27, with a possible D match to TRBD1 (5 bases). This CDR3 contains 15 residues. The V gene lost 3 bases and the J gene lost 1 base, with 12 bases spanning the gap. The germline CDR1 and CDR2 sequences are MNHEY and SMNVEV (reference sequence). For the CDR3, the DNA is TGTGCCAGCAGTTTGAACGGTAGGGGGAACACTGAAGCTTTCTTT. Amino acid sequence: CASSLNGRGNTEAFF.